Presented here are 27 T cell receptor beta chains from one specimen sequenced in a study of blood T cell repertoires in COVID-19. The protocol was immunoSEQ multiplex PCR, while the TCRdb copy is restricted to in-frame clones and leaves out a portion. The sample consists of roughly 48,000 clones, 82% of them appearing once. The sequencing sample was made of peripheral blood. The receptors were sampled from a man aged 40-55 years with acute or convalescent COVID-19.

This clone was seen a handful of times. Written as DNA, the CDR3 is TGTGCCACCAGTGGGGACAGGGTGAACTATGGCTACACCTTC. Translated, it gives CATSGDRVNYGYTF. This rearrangement joins TRBV24-1 to TRBJ1-2; 9 positions match TRBD1. The CDR3 sequence is 14 residues long. The junction had 2 bases not matched to a gene; V was cut back by 5 bases and J by 2 bases. Germline V gene data show CDR1 as KGHDR and CDR2 as SFDVKD.

The rearrangement links TRBV9 to TRBJ2-7; the match to TRBD2 covers 9 bases. Trimming at V came to 0 bases and at J to 2 bases, leaving 6 bases not matched to a gene. The CDR3 spans 16 residues. The germline CDR1 and CDR2 sequences are SGDLS and YYNGEE. The CDR3 DNA is TGTGCCAGCAGCGTAGGAGCTAGCGGGGTCCCCTACGAGCAGTACTTC. It encodes CASSVGASGVPYEQYF.

The chain combines TRBV28 with TRBJ1-5, with 7 bases identical to TRBD1. Trimming at V came to 3 bases and at J to 5 bases, leaving 1 base not matched to a gene. This CDR3 spans 13 amino acids. CDR1 is MDHEN and CDR2 is SYDVKM in the germline V gene. This chain's CDR3 is CASSLGQYQPQHF. CDR3 in DNA: TGTGCCAGCAGTTTGGGACAGTATCAGCCCCAGCATTTT.

The rearrangement joins TRBV5-4 to TRBJ2-3, with D possibly TRBD2 on 6 matching bases. Germline CDR1 SGHNT, CDR2 YYREEE (reference sequence). Deletions cut 4 bases from V and 8 bases from J, with 11 bases between. The CDR3 runs to 12 residues. As DNA, the CDR3 is TGTGCCAGCAGCCTGGACTACGGTACGCAGTATTTT. Its translation: CASSLDYGTQYF.

V gene TRBV20-1 combines with J gene TRBJ2-7, with TRBD2 matching over 8 bases. The CDR3 length is 16 residues. Germline V gene data show CDR1 as DFQATT and CDR2 as SNEGSKA (reference sequence). V was pared by 3 bases and J by 0 bases, with 10 bases of the junction left unmatched. The CDR3 loop reads CSASSGGRGASYEQYF. The CDR3 DNA reads TGCAGTGCTAGTTCGGGGGGGCGCGGGGCCTCCTACGAGCAGTACTTC.

The J gene is TRBJ1-6, the V gene TRBV6-5, with D unresolved. Trimming took off 0 bases at V and 16 bases at J, with 10 bases between the two ends. The CDR3 totals 12 residues. The germline CDR1 and CDR2 sequences are MNHEY and SVGAGI. CDR3 DNA sequence: TGTGCCAGCAGTTACTCGCGCGAGAATCTCCACTTT. Translating gives CASSYSRENLHF.

The chain links TRBV20-1 to TRBJ1-5, with no clear D. V was pared by 4 bases and J by 16 bases, with 17 bases between. Per the germline V gene, CDR1 is DFQATT and CDR2 is SNEGSKA (reference sequence). CDR3 length: 11 residues. CDR3 in DNA: TGCAGTGCTACCGACTTCTACCGCACTCATTTT. This sequence encodes CSATDFYRTHF.

The rearrangement joins TRBV6-5 to TRBJ1-2, with no clear D. Trimming took off 0 bases at V and 3 bases at J, with 8 bases between the two ends. Germline V gene data show CDR1 as MNHEY and CDR2 as SVGAGI. The length of the CDR3 is 14 residues. CDR3 DNA: TGTGCCAGCAGTTACTCTAGAGCCGACTATGGCTACACCTTC. Amino acids: CASSYSRADYGYTF.

The chain recombines TRBV6-6 with TRBJ1-3; unclear D gene. The germline CDR1 and CDR2 sequences are MNHNY and SVGAGI (reference sequence). The length of the CDR3 is 13 residues. V lost 6 bases and J 0 bases, leaving 6 bases between the germline ends. CDR3 in DNA: TGTGCCAGCAGGGCTGACTCTGGAAACACCATATATTTT. It specifies CASRADSGNTIYF.

The chain has TRBV15 and TRBJ2-3, with D tentatively TRBD1 (5 bases). This CDR3 contains 13 residues. V was clipped by 1 base and J by 6 bases, with 8 bases between them. Germline V lookup: CDR1 LNHNV, CDR2 YYDKDF (reference sequence). The CDR3 DNA reads TGTGCCACCAGCAGAGCCAGGGCCGATACGCAGTATTTT. The encoded protein is CATSRARADTQYF.

The rearrangement links TRBV5-1 to TRBJ2-7; TRBD2 aligns across 11 bases. CDR3 length: 15 amino acids. Germline assignment: CDR1 SGHRS and CDR2 YFSETQ. With V trimmed by 1 base and J by 12 bases, 12 bases remained unmatched. The CDR3 reads CASSLTGTSGNAGYF. The CDR3 DNA reads as TGCGCCAGCAGCTTGACCGGGACTAGCGGAAATGCGGGGTACTTC.

The chain employs TRBV6-5 and TRBJ2-7; D may be TRBD1 (6 bases). Between the trimmed V and J ends, which lost 4 bases and 4 bases, there was a span of 11 bases. Germline-derived CDR1 and CDR2 are MNHEY and SVGAGI. The CDR3 covers 13 residues. The CDR3 sequence: CASSWTDSYEQYF. Written as DNA, the CDR3 is TGTGCCAGCAGTTGGACAGATAGTTACGAGCAGTACTTC.

The chain employs TRBV15 and TRBJ2-3; the match to TRBD2 covers 9 bases. The CDR3 is made up of 16 amino acids. The V segment lost 3 bases and the J segment 1 base; nucleotides outside the gene matches: 5. Germline CDR1 and CDR2: LNHNV and YYDKDF (reference sequence). The CDR3 loop reads CATSRGASGGTDTQYF. In DNA form, the CDR3 reads TGTGCCACCAGCAGGGGGGCTAGCGGGGGCACAGATACGCAGTATTTT.

The CDR3 protein is CASSSAGDSPLHF. For the CDR3, the DNA is TGTGCCAGCAGCTCGGCGGGGGATTCACCCCTCCACTTT. The chain is built from TRBV7-9 and TRBJ1-6, with a possible D match to TRBD1 (5 bases). The V gene lost 4 bases and the J gene lost 8 bases, with 9 bases spanning the gap. Per the germline V gene, CDR1 is SEHNR and CDR2 is FQNEAQ (reference sequence). The CDR3 spans 13 residues. The full variable domain, rest sourced from reference TRBV7-9 and TRBJ1-6, is DTGVSQNPRHKITKRGQNVTFRCDPISEHNRLYWYRQTLGQGPEFLTYFQNEAQLEKSRLLSDRFSAERPKGSFSTLEIQRTEQGDSAMYLCASSSAGDSPLHFGNGTRLTVT.

The chain carries TRBV7-9 and TRBJ1-4, with D maybe TRBD1 (5 bases). The CDR3 has 13 amino acids. Germline CDR1 is SEHNR and CDR2 is FQNEAQ (reference sequence). Trimming took off 2 bases at V and 8 bases at J, with 9 bases between the two ends. The CDR3 is CASSLQQGEKLFF. The CDR3 DNA is TGTGCCAGCAGCTTACAGCAGGGCGAAAAACTGTTTTTT.

V is TRBV5-1 and J is TRBJ2-6; D call uncertain. With 6 bases removed from V and 2 bases from J, the gap between germline ends came to 15 bases. This CDR3 spans 16 amino acids. Germline assignment: CDR1 SGHRS and CDR2 YFSETQ. CDR3 coding DNA: TGCGCCAGCATAAACGAGCCTCGGGCTGGGGCCAACGTCCTGACTTTC. It is translated as CASINEPRAGANVLTF.

The J gene is TRBJ2-2, the V gene TRBV7-8; 9 bases are shared with TRBD1. Per germline, CDR1 SGHVS and CDR2 FQNEAQ. V lost 6 bases, J lost 4 bases, and 6 bases stayed unmatched. The CDR3 length is 15 residues. The CDR3 loop is CASSLQGAVTGELFF. The CDR3, as DNA: TGTGCCAGCAGTCTACAGGGGGCGGTCACCGGGGAGCTGTTTTTT.

J is TRBJ2-5 and V is TRBV18, with TRBD2 matching over 13 bases. CDR1 and CDR2 from the germline V gene are KGHSH and LQKENI. There are 15 residues in the CDR3. The V gene end was trimmed by 6 bases and the J gene end by 4 bases; junction bases not matched to a gene: 5. The CDR3 sequence is CASSPGTSGAETQYF. The CDR3 DNA reads TGTGCCAGCTCGCCCGGGACTAGCGGGGCAGAGACCCAGTACTTC. The full variable domain, completed using reference TRBV18 and TRBJ2-5, is NAGVMQNPRHLVRRRGQEARLRCSPMKGHSHVYWYRQLPEEGLKFMVYLQKENIIDESGMPKERFSAEFPKEGPSILRIQQVVRGDSAAYFCASSPGTSGAETQYFGPGTRLLVL.

V gene TRBV3-1 (or the pseudogene TRBV3-2) combines with J gene TRBJ2-1; 10 bases line up with TRBD1. The CDR3 sequence is 14 residues long. The V gene end was trimmed by 5 bases and the J gene end by 8 bases; junction bases not matched to a gene: 6. Germline V gives CDR1 LGHDT, CDR2 YNNKEL (reference sequence). CDR3 nucleotide sequence: TGTGCCAGCAGCTCAAGGGACAGGGGCTATGAGCAGTTCTTC. Translating gives CASSSRDRGYEQFF.

This clone showed up just once. The chain recombines TRBV9 with TRBJ2-2; D possibly corresponds to TRBD2 (6 bases). V lost 4 bases to trimming and J lost 5 bases, with 9 bases between them. Per the germline V gene, CDR1 is SGDLS and CDR2 is YYNGEE. There are 13 residues in the CDR3. The CDR3 DNA sequence: TGTGCCAGCAGCCCGGAGGGAACCGGGGAGCTGTTTTTT. Its protein product is CASSPEGTGELFF.

The chain has TRBV10-3 and TRBJ1-5, with unresolved D. This CDR3 contains 12 residues. Trimming cost V 6 bases and J 9 bases, with 12 bases left between them. From germline, CDR1 is ENHRY and CDR2 SYGVKD. CDR3 nucleotides: TGTGCCATCAGCCCAACTAGTTTGCCCCAGCATTTT. Its translation: CAISPTSLPQHF.

This clone appeared a single time. This chain connects TRBV6-5 to TRBJ1-4, with a possible D match to TRBD1 (6 bases). The CDR3 runs 16 residues. V lost 2 bases, J lost 7 bases, and 17 bases lay in between. Germline loops: CDR1 MNHEY, CDR2 SVGAGI. The DNA for the CDR3 is TGTGCCAGCAGTTACACGCAGACAGGCCCCTCTGAAAAACTGTTTTTT. It codes for CASSYTQTGPSEKLFF.

The chain joins TRBV24-1 to TRBJ1-3; no definite D call. Germline loops: CDR1 KGHDR, CDR2 SFDVKD. This CDR3 region has 14 residues. V lost 3 bases to trimming and J lost 11 bases, with 16 bases between them. CDR3 nucleotide sequence: TGTGCCACCAGTGATCCCACCCCGGGAGGAGCCATATATTTT. Its protein product is CATSDPTPGGAIYF.

This clone has just a few counts. The rearrangement joins TRBV9 to TRBJ2-7; 10 nucleotides match TRBD2. The CDR3 runs 13 residues. Unmatched junction bases numbered 1, after V lost 5 bases and J lost 2 bases. Germline assignment: CDR1 SGDLS and CDR2 YYNGEE. CDR3 bases: TGTGCCAGCAGTGGGACTAGCGCCTACGAGCAGTACTTC. Translation gives CASSGTSAYEQYF.

This rearrangement joins TRBV18 to TRBJ2-2, with TRBD1 matching over 7 bases. CDR1 and CDR2 from the germline V gene are KGHSH and LQKENI. Unmatched junction bases numbered 8, after V lost 8 bases and J lost 5 bases. This CDR3 spans 14 amino acids. The CDR3 is CASTRDRPTGELFF. The CDR3 nucleotides are TGTGCCAGCACCCGGGACAGACCGACCGGGGAGCTGTTTTTT.

This chain connects TRBV27 to TRBJ2-3; TRBD2 matches 10 bases. Germline trimming cut 6 bases from V and 2 bases from J; bases unmatched to any gene: 8. In germline, CDR1 is MNHEY, CDR2 SMNVEV (reference sequence). The CDR3 is 16 amino acids. The CDR3 is CASSNFLAGATDTQYF. CDR3 nucleotides: TGTGCCAGCAGCAACTTTCTAGCGGGGGCCACAGATACGCAGTATTTT.

The J gene is TRBJ1-4, the V gene TRBV7-3; tentative D call: TRBD1 (5 bases). The V gene's germline CDR1 is SGHTA and CDR2 FQGTGA. The CDR3 has 17 residues. With 1 base removed from V and 3 bases from J, the gap between germline ends came to 15 bases. The CDR3 coding sequence is TGTGCCAGCAGCTTAAGGGCTATTCCGACAGCTAATGAAAAACTGTTTTTT. This sequence encodes CASSLRAIPTANEKLFF.